This TCR beta chain was recorded in a study of control samples from healthy donors and cancer patients. Sequenced by immunoSEQ multiplex PCR; TCRdb stores in-frame clones only, minus some. The sample holds 60,000 to 75,000 clones, around 87% seen once. Germline V gene data show CDR1 as SNHLY and CDR2 as FYNNEI. The CDR3 is made up of 15 amino acids. V shed 6 bases and J shed 5 bases, with 17 bases lying between them. V gene TRBV2 combines with J gene TRBJ2-1; TRBD1 or TRBD2 may be the D gene (6 bases each). Sequencing used PBMCs. This sequence was found in a woman aged 50 to 60 with head and neck cancer. The CDR3 DNA sequence: TGTGCCAGCAGGGGACCGGGGGACACCAACAATGAGCAGTTCTTC. Translated, it gives CASRGPGDTNNEQFF.